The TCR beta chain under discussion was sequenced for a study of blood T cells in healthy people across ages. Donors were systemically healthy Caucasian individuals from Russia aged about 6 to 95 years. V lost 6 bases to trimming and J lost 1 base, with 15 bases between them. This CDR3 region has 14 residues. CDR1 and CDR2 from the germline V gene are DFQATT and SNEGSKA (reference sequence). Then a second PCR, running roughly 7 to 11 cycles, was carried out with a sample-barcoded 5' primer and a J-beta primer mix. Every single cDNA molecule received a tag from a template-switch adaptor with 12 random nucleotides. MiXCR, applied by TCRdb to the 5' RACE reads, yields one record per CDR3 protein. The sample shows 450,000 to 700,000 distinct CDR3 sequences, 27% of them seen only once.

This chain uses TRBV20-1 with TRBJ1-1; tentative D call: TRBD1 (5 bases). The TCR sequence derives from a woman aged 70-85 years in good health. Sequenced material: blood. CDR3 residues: CSATHVQANTEAFF. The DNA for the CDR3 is TGCAGTGCCACTCATGTACAGGCGAACACTGAAGCTTTCTTT.